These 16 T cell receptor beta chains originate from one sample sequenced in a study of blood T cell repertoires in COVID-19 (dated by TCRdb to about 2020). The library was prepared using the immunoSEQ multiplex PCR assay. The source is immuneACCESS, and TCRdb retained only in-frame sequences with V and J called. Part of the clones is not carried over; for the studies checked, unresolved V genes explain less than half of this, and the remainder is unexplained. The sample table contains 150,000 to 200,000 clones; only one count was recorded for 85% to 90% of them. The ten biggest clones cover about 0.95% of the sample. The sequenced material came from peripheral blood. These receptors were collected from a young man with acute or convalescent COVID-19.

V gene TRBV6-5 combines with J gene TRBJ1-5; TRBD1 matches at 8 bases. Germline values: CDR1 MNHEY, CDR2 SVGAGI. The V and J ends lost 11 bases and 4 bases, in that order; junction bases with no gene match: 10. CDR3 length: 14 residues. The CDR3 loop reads CASLGQGLNQPQHF. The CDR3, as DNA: TGTGCCTCCCTCGGACAGGGCCTTAATCAGCCCCAGCATTTT.

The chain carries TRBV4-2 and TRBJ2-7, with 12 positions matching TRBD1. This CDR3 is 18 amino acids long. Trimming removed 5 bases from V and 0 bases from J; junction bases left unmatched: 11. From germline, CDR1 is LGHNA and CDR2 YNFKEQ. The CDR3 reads CASSKSGQGALGSYEQYF. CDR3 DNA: TGTGCCAGCAGCAAATCGGGACAGGGGGCACTGGGCTCCTACGAGCAGTACTTC.

CDR3 sequence: CASKPRGRDTQYF. The CDR3 region has the DNA TGTGCCAGTAAGCCCAGGGGGCGCGATACGCAGTATTTT. This chain connects TRBV19 to TRBJ2-3; 8 bases line up with TRBD1. The junction had 6 bases not matched to a gene; V was cut back by 7 bases and J by 6 bases. Germline assignment: CDR1 LNHDA and CDR2 SQIVND (reference sequence). The CDR3 contains 13 residues.

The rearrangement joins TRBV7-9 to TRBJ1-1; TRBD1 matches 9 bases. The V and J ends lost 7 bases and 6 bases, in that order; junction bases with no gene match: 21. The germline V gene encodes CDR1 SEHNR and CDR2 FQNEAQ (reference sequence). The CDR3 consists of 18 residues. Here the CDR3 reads CASTTYTGGDFLGAEAFF. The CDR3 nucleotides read TGTGCCAGCACCACTTACACAGGGGGCGACTTTTTGGGCGCTGAAGCTTTCTTT.

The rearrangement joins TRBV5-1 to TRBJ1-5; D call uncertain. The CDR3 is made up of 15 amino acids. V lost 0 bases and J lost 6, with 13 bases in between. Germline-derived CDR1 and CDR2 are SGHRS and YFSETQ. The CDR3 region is CASSLGGTSGQPQHF. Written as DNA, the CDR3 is TGCGCCAGCAGCTTGGGAGGTACTTCTGGTCAGCCCCAGCATTTT. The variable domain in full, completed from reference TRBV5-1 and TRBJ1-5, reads KAGVTQTPRYLIKTRGQQVTLSCSPISGHRSVSWYQQTPGQGLQFLFEYFSETQRNKGNFPGRFSGRQFSNSRSEMNVSTLELGDSALYLCASSLGGTSGQPQHFGDGTRLSIL.

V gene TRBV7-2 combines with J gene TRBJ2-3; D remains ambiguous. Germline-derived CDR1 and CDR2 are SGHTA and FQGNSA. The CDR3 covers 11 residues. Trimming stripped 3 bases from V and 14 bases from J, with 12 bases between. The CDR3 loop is CASSFERKAYF. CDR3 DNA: TGTGCCAGCAGCTTTGAAAGAAAAGCGTATTTT. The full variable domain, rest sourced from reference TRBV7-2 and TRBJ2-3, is GAGVSQSPSNKVTEKGKDVELRCDPISGHTALYWYRQSLGQGLEFLIYFQGNSAPDKSGLPSDRFSAERTGGSVSTLTIQRTQQEDSAVYLCASSFERKAYFGPGTRLTVL.

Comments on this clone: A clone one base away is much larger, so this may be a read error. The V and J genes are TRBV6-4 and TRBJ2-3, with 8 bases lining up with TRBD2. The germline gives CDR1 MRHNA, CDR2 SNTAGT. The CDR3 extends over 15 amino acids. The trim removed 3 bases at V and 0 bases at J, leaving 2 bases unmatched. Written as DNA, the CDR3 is TGTGCCAGCAGTGAGGCGGGGGGAAGCACAGATACGCAGTATTTT. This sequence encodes CASSEAGGSTDTQYF.

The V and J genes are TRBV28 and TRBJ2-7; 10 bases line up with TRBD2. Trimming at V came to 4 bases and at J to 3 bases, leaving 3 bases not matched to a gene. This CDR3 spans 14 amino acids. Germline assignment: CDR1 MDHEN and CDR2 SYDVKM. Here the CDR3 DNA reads TGTGCCAGCAGTTCTAGCGGGGGACACTACGAGCAGTACGTC. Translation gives CASSSSGGHYEQYV.

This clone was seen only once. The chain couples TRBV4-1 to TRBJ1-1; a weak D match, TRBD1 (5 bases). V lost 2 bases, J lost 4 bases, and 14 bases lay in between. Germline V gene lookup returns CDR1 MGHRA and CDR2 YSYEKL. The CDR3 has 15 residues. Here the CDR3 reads CASSQNGQGPTEAFF. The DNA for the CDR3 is TGCGCCAGCAGCCAAAACGGGCAGGGTCCCACTGAAGCTTTCTTT.

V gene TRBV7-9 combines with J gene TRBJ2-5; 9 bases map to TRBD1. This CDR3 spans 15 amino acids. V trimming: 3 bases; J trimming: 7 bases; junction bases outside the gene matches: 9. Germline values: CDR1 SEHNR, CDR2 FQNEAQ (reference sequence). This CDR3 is CASSLEQGALTTQYF. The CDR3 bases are TGTGCCAGCAGCTTGGAACAGGGGGCGCTTACGACCCAGTACTTC.

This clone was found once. As DNA, the CDR3 is TGTGCCATCGGCCCTGGGACAGGGGGTTACAATGAGCAGTTCTTC. This translates into CAIGPGTGGYNEQFF. The V gene is TRBV10-3, the J gene TRBJ2-1; 11 bases are shared with TRBD1. Germline V lookup: CDR1 ENHRY, CDR2 SYGVKD. The CDR3 is made up of 15 amino acids. J gave up 4 bases and V 8 bases, and 7 bases lay outside the gene matches.

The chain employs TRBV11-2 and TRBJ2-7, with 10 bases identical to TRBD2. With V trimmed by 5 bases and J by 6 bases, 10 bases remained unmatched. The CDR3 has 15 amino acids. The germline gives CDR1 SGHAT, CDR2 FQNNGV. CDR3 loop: CASSSSGGAFSEQYF. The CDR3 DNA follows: TGTGCCAGCAGCAGCAGCGGGGGGGCCTTTTCCGAGCAGTACTTC.

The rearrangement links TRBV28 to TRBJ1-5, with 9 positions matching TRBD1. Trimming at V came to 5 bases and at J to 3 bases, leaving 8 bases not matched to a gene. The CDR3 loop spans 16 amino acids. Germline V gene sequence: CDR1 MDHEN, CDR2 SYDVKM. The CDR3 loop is CASSPRRDRVNQPQHF. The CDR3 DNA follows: TGTGCCAGCAGTCCCCGGCGGGACAGGGTCAATCAGCCCCAGCATTTT.

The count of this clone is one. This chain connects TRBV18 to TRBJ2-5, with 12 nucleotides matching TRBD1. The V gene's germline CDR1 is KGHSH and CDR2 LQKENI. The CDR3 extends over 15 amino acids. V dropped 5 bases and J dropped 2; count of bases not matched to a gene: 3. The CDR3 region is CASSRDRGRQETQYF. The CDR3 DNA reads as TGTGCCAGCTCAAGGGACAGGGGGCGGCAAGAGACCCAGTACTTC.

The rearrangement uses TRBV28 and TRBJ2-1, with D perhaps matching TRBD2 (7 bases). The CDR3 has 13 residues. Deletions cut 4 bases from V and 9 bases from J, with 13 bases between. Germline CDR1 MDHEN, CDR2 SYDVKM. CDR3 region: CASSYGGRVEQFF. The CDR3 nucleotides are TGTGCCAGCAGTTACGGGGGGCGCGTTGAGCAGTTCTTC.

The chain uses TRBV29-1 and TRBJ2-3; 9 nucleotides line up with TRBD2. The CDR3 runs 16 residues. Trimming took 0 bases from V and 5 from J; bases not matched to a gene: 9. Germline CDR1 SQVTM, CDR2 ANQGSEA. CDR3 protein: CSVEDSERGAGDTQYF. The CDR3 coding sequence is TGCAGCGTTGAAGATTCCGAGCGGGGGGCCGGAGATACGCAGTATTTT.